The 28 T cell receptor beta chains below were found in one sample sequenced in a study of a mutant IDH1 vaccine in newly diagnosed glioma. The sample's time point: week 5, during vaccination. The vaccine gave 300 ug of a 20-mer mutant IDH1 peptide subcutaneously per dose. For these TCRs, the target antigens are not known. This table comes from immunoSEQ multiplex PCR, and its TCRdb copy is limited to in-frame clones, with some not included. The table includes around 61,000 clones, 85% to 90% detected once. The sample was PBMCs, taken from a glioma patient whose treatment included an IDH1 peptide vaccine. These receptors all stem from a woman in her forties with glioma.

This chain joins TRBV18 and TRBJ1-1; D unclear. The germline V gene encodes CDR1 KGHSH and CDR2 LQKENI. Trimming stripped 4 bases from V and 3 bases from J, with 15 bases between. The CDR3 spans 15 residues. This CDR3 reads CASSRLGNGDTEAFF. For the CDR3, the DNA is TGTGCCAGCTCACGACTGGGGAATGGGGACACTGAAGCTTTCTTT.

This clone has only one observation. The V gene is TRBV5-4, the J gene TRBJ2-5; D is unresolved. Germline CDR1 is SGHNT and CDR2 is YYREEE (reference sequence). This CDR3 is built from 14 residues. V was pared by 4 bases and J by 7 bases, with 17 bases between. The CDR3 nucleotides are TGTGCCAGCAGCGCCCGGCCTACCACCACGACCCAGTACTTC. This translates into CASSARPTTTTQYF. Looking up the rest from reference TRBV5-4 and TRBJ2-5 gives the full variable domain: ETGVTQSPTHLIKTRGQQVTLRCSSQSGHNTVSWYQQALGQGPQFIFQYYREEENGRGNFPPRFSGLQFPNYSSELNVNALELDDSALYLCASSARPTTTTQYFGPGTRLLVL.

This chain joins TRBV10-3 and TRBJ2-3, with a possible D match to TRBD1 (6 bases). The V and J ends lost 8 bases and 1 base respectively, with 16 bases between them. The germline V gene encodes CDR1 ENHRY and CDR2 SYGVKD. CDR3 length equals 15 residues. In nucleotides, the CDR3 is TGTGCCATCGGCCAGGGGTCACGACGCACAGATACGCAGTATTTT. Residues: CAIGQGSRRTDTQYF.

The chain joins TRBV19 to TRBJ2-6; D remains ambiguous. CDR3 length: 15 residues. Per the germline V gene, CDR1 is LNHDA and CDR2 is SQIVND (reference sequence). The V gene lost 6 bases and the J gene lost 0 bases, with 9 bases spanning the gap. CDR3 in DNA: TGTGCCAGTAGCCCACCGCCCTCTGGGGCCAACGTCCTGACTTTC. Translation gives CASSPPPSGANVLTF. Full variable domain (outside the CDR3, taken from reference TRBV19 and TRBJ2-6): DGGITQSPKYLFRKEGQNVTLSCEQNLNHDAMYWYRQDPGQGLRLIYYSQIVNDFQKGDIAEGYSVSREKKESFPLTVTSAQKNPTAFYLCASSPPPSGANVLTFGAGSRLTVL.

This chain uses TRBV18 with TRBJ1-5; no clear D. The germline gives CDR1 KGHSH, CDR2 LQKENI. This CDR3 has 13 residues. V was cut by 2 bases and J by 6 bases, with 8 bases left in between. The CDR3 coding sequence is TGTGCCAGCTCACCAGGGTTCGGTCAGCCCCAGCATTTT. Its protein product is CASSPGFGQPQHF. Full variable domain (remainder filled in from reference TRBV18 and TRBJ1-5): NAGVMQNPRHLVRRRGQEARLRCSPMKGHSHVYWYRQLPEEGLKFMVYLQKENIIDESGMPKERFSAEFPKEGPSILRIQQVVRGDSAAYFCASSPGFGQPQHFGDGTRLSIL.

By its share, this clone is medium-sized. CDR3 protein: CASSFTVSTDTQYF. DNA for the CDR3: TGTGCCAGCAGTTTCACGGTTTCCACAGATACGCAGTATTTT. The chain carries TRBV28 and TRBJ2-3, with D unclear. The CDR3 loop spans 14 amino acids. Germline-derived CDR1 and CDR2 are MDHEN and SYDVKM. Trimming left V 3 bases short and J 2 bases short, with 9 bases between.

The J gene is TRBJ2-7, the V gene TRBV29-1; D is perhaps TRBD2 (6 bases). CDR1 and CDR2 from the germline V gene are SQVTM and ANQGSEA. The CDR3 covers 15 residues. Trimming took off 6 bases at V and 9 bases at J, with 27 bases between the two ends. CDR3 sequence reads: CSVPAGGLMGRGQYF. In DNA form, the CDR3 reads TGCAGCGTCCCCGCCGGGGGACTCATGGGGCGGGGGCAGTACTTC.

V usage is TRBV19 and J usage is TRBJ1-5; 9 nucleotides match TRBD1. Losses at the gene ends were 4 bases for V and 4 bases for J; bases not matched to a gene: 5. The length of the CDR3 is 15 residues. CDR1 and CDR2 (germline): LNHDA, SQIVND (reference sequence). CDR3 bases: TGTGCCAGTAGTAAGCCGACAGGGGGTAATCAGCCCCAGCATTTT. It encodes CASSKPTGGNQPQHF.

The genes are TRBV4-2 and TRBJ1-4, with D perhaps matching TRBD1 (5 bases). Germline CDR1 LGHNA, CDR2 YNFKEQ. The V gene lost 4 bases and the J gene lost 8 bases, with 11 bases spanning the gap. The CDR3 contains 13 residues. In DNA form, the CDR3 reads TGTGCCAGCAGCCTCAGGGAGGGCGAAAAACTGTTTTTT. Residues: CASSLREGEKLFF.

V gene TRBV9 combines with J gene TRBJ2-7; perhaps D is TRBD1 or TRBD2 (5 bases each). V was cut by 3 bases and J by 5 bases, with 18 bases left in between. The V gene's germline CDR1 is SGDLS and CDR2 YYNGEE. This CDR3 has 15 amino acids. CDR3 loop: CASSAWGTTTHEQYF. DNA of the CDR3: TGTGCCAGCAGCGCATGGGGGACCACTACCCACGAGCAGTACTTC. Filled out from reference TRBV9 and TRBJ2-7, the complete variable domain reads DSGVTQTPKHLITATGQRVTLRCSPRSGDLSVYWYQQSLDQGLQFLIQYYNGEERAKGNILERFSAQQFPDLHSELNLSSLELGDSALYFCASSAWGTTTHEQYFGPGTRLTVT.

The chain employs TRBV10-3 and TRBJ2-7; unclear D gene. With 0 bases removed from V and 3 bases from J, the gap between germline ends came to 9 bases. CDR3 length equals 14 residues. CDR1 and CDR2 from the germline V gene are ENHRY and SYGVKD. The CDR3 DNA reads TGTGCCATCAGTGAGTCTGGCGGTCGCTACGAGCAGTACTTC. Protein: CAISESGGRYEQYF.

V usage is TRBV29-1 and J usage is TRBJ2-3; weak D call: TRBD1 (6 bases). Germline CDR1 and CDR2: SQVTM and ANQGSEA. V dropped 2 bases and J dropped 3 bases, with 21 bases sitting between them. The CDR3 length is 17 residues. The CDR3 sequence: CSVEKGPGRGRTDTQYF. The DNA for the CDR3 is TGCAGCGTTGAAAAAGGGCCGGGCAGGGGTAGGACAGATACGCAGTATTTT.

This clone was seen a few times. The rearrangement uses TRBV15 and TRBJ1-5, with D perhaps TRBD1 (6 bases). Germline V gene lookup returns CDR1 LNHNV and CDR2 YYDKDF (reference sequence). CDR3 length equals 15 residues. The V end lost 7 bases, the J end lost 4 bases, and 17 bases lay between the germline ends. CDR3 loop: CATTPDRVKNQPQHF. DNA for the CDR3: TGTGCCACCACCCCGGACAGAGTAAAAAATCAGCCCCAGCATTTT.

V gene TRBV6-6 combines with J gene TRBJ1-1, with D unresolved. Trimming removed 1 base from V and 11 bases from J, with 14 bases in between. The CDR3 runs 13 residues. Germline V lookup: CDR1 MNHNY, CDR2 SVGAGI (reference sequence). Here the CDR3 reads CASSYLNEGEAFF. The CDR3 DNA is TGTGCCAGCAGTTACTTGAACGAGGGTGAGGCTTTCTTT.

The rearrangement uses TRBV6-6 and TRBJ1-4; 7 nucleotides line up with TRBD1. Per the germline V gene, CDR1 is MNHNY and CDR2 is SVGAGI (reference sequence). V was clipped by 7 bases and J by 4 bases; unmatched bases: 9. The length of the CDR3 is 15 residues. This chain's CDR3 is CASNRGQANNEKLFF. Written as DNA, the CDR3 is TGTGCCAGCAACCGCGGACAGGCGAATAATGAAAAACTGTTTTTT.

Regarding this clone: The junction shows a germline mismatch at one end, possibly a read error. This sequence joins TRBV10-1 and TRBJ2-1; TRBD2 aligns across 11 bases. The germline V gene has CDR1 WNHNN and CDR2 SYGVQD (reference sequence). The CDR3 loop spans 14 amino acids. CDR3 loop: CATSTSGSKNEQFF. As DNA, the CDR3 is TGCGCCACCAGTACTAGCGGGAGTAAAAATGAGCAGTTCTTC.

V usage is TRBV6-1 and J usage is TRBJ1-4; maybe TRBD1 (5 bases). Trimming removed 3 bases at V and 3 bases at J, with 11 bases between. The germline V gene encodes CDR1 MNHNS and CDR2 SASEGT. The CDR3 extends over 15 amino acids. CDR3 coding DNA: TGTGCCAGCAGTGATCAGGGCTTCGCTAATGAAAAACTGTTTTTT. Protein product: CASSDQGFANEKLFF.

The chain has TRBV5-6 and TRBJ2-1; no clear D. V was trimmed by 6 bases and J by 0 bases, leaving 10 bases between them. The CDR3 sequence is 14 residues long. CDR1 and CDR2 from the germline V gene are SGHDT and YYEEEE. CDR3 in DNA: TGTGCCAGCACCAAGACAAGCTCCTACAATGAGCAGTTCTTC. Residues: CASTKTSSYNEQFF.

In this sample, this clone turned up once. The J gene is TRBJ2-1, the V gene TRBV6-1; TRBD2 matches at 8 bases. The CDR3 consists of 17 residues. V was clipped by 1 base and J by 2 bases; unmatched bases: 7. Germline loops: CDR1 MNHNS, CDR2 SASEGT. The CDR3 is CASSEVGAGGAYNEQFF. DNA for the CDR3: TGTGCCAGCAGTGAAGTAGGTGCGGGGGGAGCCTACAATGAGCAGTTCTTC.

This chain connects TRBV4-1 to TRBJ2-3; 10 bases map to TRBD2. Germline CDR1 and CDR2: MGHRA and YSYEKL. Germline trimming cut 0 bases from V and 4 bases from J; bases unmatched to any gene: 16. The CDR3 is made up of 20 amino acids. CDR3 region: CASSQDHSPLAGVGSDTQYF. Written as DNA, the CDR3 is TGCGCCAGCAGCCAAGACCATTCCCCTCTAGCGGGAGTTGGCTCAGATACGCAGTATTTT.

The chain couples TRBV2 to TRBJ2-3; 8 bases are a match to TRBD2. This CDR3 is built from 16 residues. The junction had 4 bases not matched to a gene; V was cut back by 1 base and J by 1 base. Germline values: CDR1 SNHLY, CDR2 FYNNEI. In nucleotides, the CDR3 is TGTGCCAGCAGTGAAGTGGGTAGCGGGGGCACAGATACGCAGTATTTT. Its protein is CASSEVGSGGTDTQYF.

The genes are TRBV5-1 and TRBJ2-1, with D perhaps matching TRBD2 (5 bases). The CDR3 is 14 amino acids. Germline loops: CDR1 SGHRS, CDR2 YFSETQ. The V end lost 2 bases, the J end lost 8 bases, and 14 bases lay between the germline ends. This chain's CDR3 is CASSFVSPGYEQFF. The CDR3, as DNA: TGCGCCAGCAGCTTCGTCAGCCCGGGGTATGAGCAGTTCTTC.

The gene calls are TRBV10-1 and TRBJ2-2, with TRBD2 as a possible D gene (5 bases). Germline-derived CDR1 and CDR2 are WNHNN and SYGVQD (reference sequence). Trimming took off 2 bases at V and 6 bases at J, with 10 bases between the two ends. The CDR3 has 14 amino acids. The CDR3 protein is CASSEASRPGELFF. In nucleotides, the CDR3 is TGCGCCAGCAGTGAGGCTAGCCGACCCGGGGAGCTGTTTTTT.

CDR3 DNA: TGTGCCACCAGCAGACCAGGACTAGCGGACAGGTTCCATGAGCAGTTCTTC. Protein: CATSRPGLADRFHEQFF. This chain uses TRBV15 with TRBJ2-1; 10 positions match TRBD2. This CDR3 has 17 residues. Germline values: CDR1 LNHNV, CDR2 YYDKDF (reference sequence). The V and J ends lost 2 bases and 8 bases, in that order; junction bases with no gene match: 12.

The count of this clone is one. This chain links TRBV7-2 with TRBJ2-7; weak D call: TRBD2 (6 bases). This CDR3 has 12 residues. V lost 1 base and J lost 6, with 7 bases in between. Germline V gene lookup returns CDR1 SGHTA and CDR2 FQGNSA. In nucleotides, the CDR3 is TGTGCCAGCAGCTTAGACGGGGGCGAGCAGTACTTC. It translates to CASSLDGGEQYF.

V usage is TRBV7-9 and J usage is TRBJ1-6; 9 bases are a match to TRBD1. Germline V gives CDR1 SEHNR, CDR2 FQNEAQ (reference sequence). The CDR3 is 18 amino acids. V shed 6 bases, J shed 6 bases, and the junction held 15 bases outside the gene matches. CDR3 residues: CASRSGTGFSTFNSPLHF. The CDR3 DNA reads as TGTGCCAGCAGGTCCGGGACAGGGTTCTCCACTTTTAATTCACCCCTCCACTTT.

This sequence joins TRBV6-5 and TRBJ2-4; D gene ambiguous. Germline CDR1 and CDR2: MNHEY and SVGAGI. V was clipped by 0 bases and J by 6 bases, with 9 bases between them. The CDR3 spans 14 residues. CDR3 residues: CASSYSSGGNIQYF. The CDR3 DNA is TGTGCCAGCAGTTACTCGTCTGGTGGAAACATTCAGTACTTC.

The V call is TRBV29-1, the J call TRBJ2-3; 9 bases match TRBD1. The CDR3 runs 13 residues. V was pared by 5 bases and J by 4 bases, with 4 bases of the junction left unmatched. Per germline, CDR1 SQVTM and CDR2 ANQGSEA. CDR3 nucleotides: TGCAGCGTTCAACAGGGGGCCGCAGATACGCAGTATTTT. It is translated as CSVQQGAADTQYF.